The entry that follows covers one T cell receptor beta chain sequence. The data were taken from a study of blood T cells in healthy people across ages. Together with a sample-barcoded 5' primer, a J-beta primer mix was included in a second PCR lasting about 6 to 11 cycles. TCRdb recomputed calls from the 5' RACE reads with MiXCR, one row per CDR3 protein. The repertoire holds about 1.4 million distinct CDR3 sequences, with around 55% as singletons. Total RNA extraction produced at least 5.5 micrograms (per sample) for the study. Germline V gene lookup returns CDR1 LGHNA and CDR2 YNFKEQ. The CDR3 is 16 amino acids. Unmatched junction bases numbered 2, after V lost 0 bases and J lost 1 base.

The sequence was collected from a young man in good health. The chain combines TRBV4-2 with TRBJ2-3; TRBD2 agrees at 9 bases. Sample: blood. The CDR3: CASSQERTSGTDTQYF. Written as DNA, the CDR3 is TGTGCCAGCAGCCAAGAGCGGACTAGCGGCACAGATACGCAGTATTTT.